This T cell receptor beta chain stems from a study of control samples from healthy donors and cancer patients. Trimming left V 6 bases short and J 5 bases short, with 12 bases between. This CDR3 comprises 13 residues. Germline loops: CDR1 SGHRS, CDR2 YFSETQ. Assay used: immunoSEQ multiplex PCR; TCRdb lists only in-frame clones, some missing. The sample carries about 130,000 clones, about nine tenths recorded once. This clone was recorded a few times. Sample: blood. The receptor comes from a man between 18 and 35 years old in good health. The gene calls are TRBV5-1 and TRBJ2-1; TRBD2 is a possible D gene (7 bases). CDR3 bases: TGCGCCAGCACGGCGGGGGACAACAATGAGCAGTTCTTC. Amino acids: CASTAGDNNEQFF. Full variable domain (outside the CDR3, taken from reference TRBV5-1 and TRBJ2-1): KAGVTQTPRYLIKTRGQQVTLSCSPISGHRSVSWYQQTPGQGLQFLFEYFSETQRNKGNFPGRFSGRQFSNSRSEMNVSTLELGDSALYLCASTAGDNNEQFFGPGTRLTVL.